This TCR beta chain was identified in a study of vaccination effects on CD4 cells after COVID-19. Study observations and caveats: Marked contraction was observed in infection-induced and vaccine-induced clones late after vaccination. Healthy vaccinees showed cross-reactivity with common cold coronaviruses in only 1 of 255 vaccine-induced clones. There were few convalescent patients in the study and no early post-infection timepoints.

TCRdb's copy holds only in-frame clones and misses some; the assay was immunoSEQ multiplex PCR. This table has around 54,000 clones, roughly 80% appearing once. Germline CDR1 reads SGHRS; CDR2 reads YFSETQ. There are 13 residues in the CDR3. V lost 0 bases and J lost 7, with 7 bases in between. Using viral peptide pools, the ViraFEST assay grew out antigen-specific CD4+ T cells prior to sequencing. Subsequent to a culture period of around 10 days, CD4+ T cells were isolated. As to this clone: What it recognizes is unknown.

This receptor was identified in a human donor who received a COVID-19 vaccine. The source was CD4+ T cells from PBMCs cultured with HCoV-229E spike peptides, collected before COVID-19 vaccination. The chain carries TRBV5-1 and TRBJ1-4; D remains ambiguous. Here the CDR3 DNA reads TGCGCCAGCAGCTTGGACACGTTTGAAAAACTGTTTTTT. Translation: CASSLDTFEKLFF.